The next 13 T cell receptor beta chains were all read from a single sample in a study of blood T cell repertoires in COVID-19. The protocol was immunoSEQ multiplex PCR, while the TCRdb copy is restricted to in-frame clones and leaves out a portion. The table lists 70,000 or so clones, just over 85% of them singletons, with approximately 10% in the top ten. Sequencing was done on a sample of peripheral blood. The receptor set was obtained from a man aged 70 or older with active or convalescent COVID-19.

The chain links TRBV3-1 (or the pseudogene TRBV3-2) to TRBJ1-5; D possibly corresponds to TRBD1 (5 bases). Germline lookup yields CDR1 LGHDT and CDR2 YNNKEL (reference sequence). Between the trimmed V and J ends, which lost 1 base and 6 bases, there was a span of 19 bases. This CDR3 has 17 residues. For the CDR3, the DNA is TGTGCCAGCAGCCAAGGGGGGTTCGGAGGGCCGCCTCAGCCCCAGCATTTT. It codes for CASSQGGFGGPPQPQHF.

The V gene is TRBV5-1, the J gene TRBJ1-4, with TRBD1 identical over 7 bases. Unmatched junction bases numbered 3, after V lost 0 bases and J lost 10 bases. CDR3 size: 13 residues. Germline V CDR1 and CDR2: SGHRS, YFSETQ. The CDR3 DNA is TGCGCCAGCAGCTTGGGACAGGGAGGAAAACTGTTTTTT. Protein sequence: CASSLGQGGKLFF. Supplemented by reference TRBV5-1 and TRBJ1-4, the full variable domain reads KAGVTQTPRYLIKTRGQQVTLSCSPISGHRSVSWYQQTPGQGLQFLFEYFSETQRNKGNFPGRFSGRQFSNSRSEMNVSTLELGDSALYLCASSLGQGGKLFFGSGTQLSVL.

This clone has a handful of counts. The same CDR3 arises from other DNA sequences in this sample as well. The chain is built from TRBV6-5 and TRBJ2-2; tentative D call: TRBD2 (6 bases). This CDR3 spans 14 amino acids. V lost 0 bases to trimming and J lost 5 bases, with 7 bases between them. Germline-derived CDR1 and CDR2 are MNHEY and SVGAGI. CDR3 bases: TGTGCCAGCAGTTACTCCCGGGGGACCGGGGAGCTGTTTTTT. Its translation: CASSYSRGTGELFF.

The rearrangement joins TRBV5-4 to TRBJ2-7, with a weak D call TRBD2 (5 bases). This CDR3 is built from 14 residues. The V and J ends lost 9 bases and 6 bases respectively, with 22 bases between them. Germline V lookup: CDR1 SGHNT, CDR2 YYREEE (reference sequence). This CDR3 is CATSLRSGSSEQYF. The DNA of the CDR3 is TGTGCCACCTCGCTGAGGAGCGGCTCGAGCGAGCAGTACTTC.

This clone was detected once. V usage is TRBV5-1 and J usage is TRBJ2-1; TRBD2 is a possible D gene (6 bases). V was pared by 0 bases and J by 8 bases, with 12 bases between. Germline lookup yields CDR1 SGHRS and CDR2 YFSETQ. This CDR3 has 14 residues. The CDR3 is CASSLGSSEDEQFF. Here the CDR3 DNA reads TGCGCCAGCAGCTTGGGCTCTAGCGAAGATGAGCAGTTCTTC.

The V call is TRBV11-3, the J call TRBJ1-1; D is unclear. V lost 4 bases and J 5 bases, leaving 11 bases between the germline ends. This CDR3 region has 13 residues. The V gene's germline CDR1 is SGHNT and CDR2 YENEEA. In DNA, the CDR3 is TGTGCCAGCAGCTCTTACACGTCTACTGAAGCTTTCTTT. Translation: CASSSYTSTEAFF.

In its sample, this clone was seen once. The CDR3 DNA follows: TGTGCCAGCAGTGTGTTAGGGGCTAATTCACCCCTCCACTTT. It specifies CASSVLGANSPLHF. The V and J genes are TRBV2 and TRBJ1-6; perhaps TRBD1 as D (5 bases). The CDR3 is made up of 14 amino acids. Germline values: CDR1 SNHLY, CDR2 FYNNEI. Trimming left V 4 bases short and J 6 bases short, with 10 bases between.

This chain connects TRBV28 to TRBJ2-1, with a weak D call TRBD2 (6 bases). Trimming shortened V by 6 bases and J by 3 bases, and 15 bases separated the two germline ends. Per germline, CDR1 MDHEN and CDR2 SYDVKM. The CDR3 runs to 15 residues. The CDR3 DNA reads as TGTGCCAGCAGGCCCCCGGGACTGCTCTACAATGAGCAGTTCTTC. It encodes CASRPPGLLYNEQFF.

The CDR3 coding sequence is TGTGCCAGCAGCTTGGGAGGAGGTTTAGGTTCTGGGGCCAACGTCCTGACTTTC. The encoded protein is CASSLGGGLGSGANVLTF. V gene TRBV5-4 combines with J gene TRBJ2-6; a weak D match, TRBD2 (5 bases). CDR1 and CDR2 from the germline V gene are SGHNT and YYREEE (reference sequence). V shed 0 bases and J shed 1 base, with 14 bases lying between them. The CDR3 extends over 18 amino acids.

This CDR3 is CASSLRAPGTGVGGYTF. The CDR3 DNA sequence: TGTGCCAGCAGTTTAAGGGCCCCCGGGACAGGGGTCGGTGGCTACACCTTC. This chain connects TRBV27 to TRBJ1-2; 10 bases match TRBD1. This CDR3 comprises 17 residues. Germline V lookup: CDR1 MNHEY, CDR2 SMNVEV (reference sequence). Losses at the gene ends were 2 bases for V and 7 bases for J; bases not matched to a gene: 13.

This chain links TRBV7-8 with TRBJ2-7, with 7 bases aligning to TRBD2. With V trimmed by 7 bases and J by 2 bases, 8 bases remained unmatched. Germline values: CDR1 SGHVS, CDR2 FQNEAQ. The length of the CDR3 is 14 residues. CDR3 in DNA: TGTGCCAGCACCTGGCTAGCGGAGCCCTACGAGCAGTACTTC. Translation: CASTWLAEPYEQYF.

The gene calls are TRBV18 and TRBJ2-2; 10 positions match TRBD1. The germline gives CDR1 KGHSH, CDR2 LQKENI. The V and J ends lost 3 bases and 2 bases, in that order; junction bases with no gene match: 6. The CDR3 sequence is 17 residues long. The CDR3 sequence is CASSPADRGANTGELFF. CDR3 nucleotide sequence: TGTGCCAGCTCACCGGCGGACAGGGGGGCAAACACCGGGGAGCTGTTTTTT.

The chain links TRBV28 to TRBJ2-5, with TRBD1 matching 8 bases. CDR3 length: 13 amino acids. Germline V gives CDR1 MDHEN, CDR2 SYDVKM. Trimming cost V 7 bases and J 1 base; bases outside gene matches: 2. CDR3 nucleotides: TGTGCCAGCAAGGGGACAGGCCAAGAGACCCAGTACTTC. This codes for CASKGTGQETQYF.